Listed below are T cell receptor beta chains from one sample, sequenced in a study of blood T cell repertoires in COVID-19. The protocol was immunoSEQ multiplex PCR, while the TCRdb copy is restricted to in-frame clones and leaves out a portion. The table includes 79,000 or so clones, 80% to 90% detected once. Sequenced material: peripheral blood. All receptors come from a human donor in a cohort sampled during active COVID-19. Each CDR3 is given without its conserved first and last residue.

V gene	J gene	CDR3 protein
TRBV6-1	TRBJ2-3	ASSEKGTSGSTDTQY
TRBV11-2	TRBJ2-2	ASSLQGSNTGELF
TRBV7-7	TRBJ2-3	ASSPRGETDTQY
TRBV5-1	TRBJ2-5	ASSSPPRETQY
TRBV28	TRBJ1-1	ASSLSSGVRKAF
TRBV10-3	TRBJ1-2	AISVRQDTNYGYT
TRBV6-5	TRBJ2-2	ASTGTANTGELF
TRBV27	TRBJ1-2	ASSLTLNYGYT
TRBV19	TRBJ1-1	ASKDRADTEAF
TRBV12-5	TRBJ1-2	ASGPDRNYGYT
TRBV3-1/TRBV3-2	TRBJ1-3	ASTPGNSGNTIY
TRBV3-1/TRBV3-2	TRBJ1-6	ASGTASNSPLH
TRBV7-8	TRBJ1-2	ASSLLTDRGGGYT
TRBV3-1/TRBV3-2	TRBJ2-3	ASSPVHEAASTDTQY
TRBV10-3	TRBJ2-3	AIRQGARTDTQY
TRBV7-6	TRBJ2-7	ASSSEESSGSYEQY
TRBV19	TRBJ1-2	ASSSGYGYT
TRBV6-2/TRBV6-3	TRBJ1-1	ASTPTGVNTEAF